The next 20 T cell receptor delta chains were all read from a single sample in a study of gamma-delta T cells after stem cell transplantation. TCRdb re-called the RT-PCR reads via CATT. The sample holds about 2,800 delta-chain clones, 3.4% seen once. Sequenced: gamma-delta T cells. The receptor set was obtained from a human donor. It is not recorded whose cells these are; they may come from a transplant donor.

In this sample, this clone turned up a few times. TCRdb assigns this DNA the protein of a much larger clone, which departs from its translation at residue 5; this likely reflects a read error, and the protein shown comes from translating the DNA. The chain carries TRDV2 and TRDJ1, with TRDD3 identical over 10 bases. In germline, CDR1 is GEAIGNYY, CDR2 EKD. This CDR3 has 16 amino acids. J was trimmed by 3 bases and V by 2 bases; bases with no gene match: 8. The CDR3 DNA sequence: TGTGCCTGTGACATGCTGGGGGATATCGTCGCCGATAAACTCATCTTT. Protein product: CACDMLGDIVADKLIF.

Notes on this clone: A read error likely explains why the TCRdb protein, taken from a much larger clone, differs from this DNA's translation at residue 6; the protein shown is translated from the DNA. The V call is TRDV2, the J call TRDJ1; D gene uncertain. This CDR3 is 14 amino acids long. Looked up from germline, CDR1 is GEAIGNYY and CDR2 is EKD. The V end lost 2 bases, the J end lost 2 bases, and 11 bases lay between the germline ends. CDR3 amino acids: CACDMSVRTDKLIF. The CDR3 DNA reads TGTGCCTGTGACATGAGCGTCCGTACCGATAAACTCATCTTT.

Remarks on this clone: One base away lies a much larger clone, so this may be a sequencing read error. The sample has other DNA sequences that encode this CDR3 too. The DNA for the CDR3 is TGTGCCTGTGACACGTTGGGAGGAGGGATACTGATTTCTTACACCGATAAACTCATCTTT. This sequence encodes CACDTLGGGILISYTDKLIF. The chain employs TRDV2 and TRDJ1; 7 positions match TRDD3. This CDR3 has 20 amino acids. The V gene's germline CDR1 is GEAIGNYY and CDR2 EKD. V shed 1 base and J 0 bases; nucleotides not matched to a gene: 19.

This clone turned up a few times. Only one base separates this from a far larger clonotype, so it likely reflects a read error. This CDR3 is also generated by other DNA sequences in the sample. This rearrangement joins TRDV2 to TRDJ1; D may be TRDD3 (6 bases). V was trimmed by 0 bases and J by 8 bases, leaving 18 bases between them. The CDR3 covers 15 residues. The germline CDR1 and CDR2 sequences are GEAIGNYY and EKD. The CDR3 region is CACDTVWGRGDKLIF. The CDR3, as DNA: TGTGCCTGTGACACCGTCTGGGGACGGGGCGACAAACTCATCTTT.

This clone was counted a few times. TCRdb's entry gives the protein of a much larger clone, which mismatches this DNA's translation at residue 7, likely from a read error; the protein reported here is translated from the DNA. The V and J genes are TRDV2 and TRDJ1; D is possibly TRDD3 (6 bases). This CDR3 is 18 amino acids long. Trimming removed 1 base from V and 0 bases from J, with 20 bases in between. Looked up from germline, CDR1 is GEAIGNYY and CDR2 is EKD. CDR3 residues: CACDTVRGSREYTDKLIF. The CDR3, as DNA: TGTGCCTGTGACACGGTTAGGGGATCGAGGGAGTACACCGATAAACTCATCTTT.

By share, this clone counts as medium-sized (0.01 to 0.1%). The V and J genes are TRDV2 and TRDJ1; 7 bases align to TRDD3. The CDR3 length is 17 residues. V dropped 3 bases and J dropped 0; count of bases not matched to a gene: 12. Germline assignment: CDR1 GEAIGNYY and CDR2 EKD. The CDR3 DNA follows: TGTGCCTGTGACGGGATTGGGGGAAGCGAGTACACCGATAAACTCATCTTT. The encoded protein is CACDGIGGSEYTDKLIF.

Details on this clone: This likely reflects a read error, since a far larger clone is one base away. The rearrangement uses TRDV2 and TRDJ3, with 13 positions matching TRDD3. Germline CDR1 reads GEAIGNYY; CDR2 reads EKD. CDR3 length: 21 amino acids. The CDR3 nucleotides are TGTGCCTGTGACACCGGGACTGGGGGATACGCTGGGTCCTGGGGCACCCGACAGATGTTTTTC. Its protein is CACDTGTGGYAGSWGTRQMFF.

Sample share makes this clone large. The chain employs TRDV2 and TRDJ1; 8 nucleotides match TRDD3. This CDR3 is built from 18 residues. CDR1 is GEAIGNYY and CDR2 is EKD in the germline V gene. Trimming took 5 bases from V and 0 from J; bases not matched to a gene: 16. CDR3: CACAGIGGVGDYTDKLIF. The CDR3 coding sequence is TGTGCCTGTGCAGGTATCGGAGGAGTGGGGGATTACACCGATAAACTCATCTTT.

A note on this clone: A far larger clone is only one base removed, so a read error is likely. The chain is built from TRDV2 and TRDJ2; 12 positions match TRDD3. The J call is in doubt because the DNA end fits TRDJ1 better. The CDR3 consists of 22 residues. Germline V gene data show CDR1 as GEAIGNYY and CDR2 as EKD. In DNA form, the CDR3 reads TGTGCCTGTGACACCGCCATACTGGGGGATACACCCACCTCATTTTACACCGATAAGCTCATCTTT. Translation: CACDTAILGDTPTSFYTDKLIF.

Notes on this clone: TCRdb assigns this DNA the protein of a much larger clone, which departs from its translation at residue 13; this likely reflects a read error, and the protein shown comes from translating the DNA. This chain links TRDV2 with TRDJ3, with a possible D match to TRDD3 (6 bases). CDR3 length equals 20 residues. Germline CDR1 GEAIGNYY, CDR2 EKD. CDR3 loop: CACDTASVLGNSCDTRQMFF. The CDR3 nucleotides read TGTGCCTGTGACACGGCGTCCGTACTGGGAAACTCCTGTGACACCCGACAGATGTTTTTC.

A few counts support this clone. One end of the junction does not line up with germline, which may come from a read error. The chain combines TRDV2 with TRDJ1, with 7 bases that match TRDD3. The length of the CDR3 is 14 residues. CDR1 and CDR2 (germline): GEAIGNYY, EKD. This CDR3 is CACDVLGTSDKLIF. CDR3 DNA: TGTGCATGTGATGTACTGGGGACATCCGATAAACTCATCTTT.

As concerns this clone: The TCRdb protein, from a much larger clone, departs from this DNA's translation at residue 13, likely by read error; the protein shown derives from the DNA. The chain is built from TRDV2 and TRDJ1; TRDD3 aligns across 9 bases. This CDR3 region has 16 residues. In germline, CDR1 is GEAIGNYY, CDR2 EKD. Written as DNA, the CDR3 is TGTGCCTGTGACACTCTACTGGGGGAAAAAACCGATAGACTCATCTTT. Translation: CACDTLLGEKTDRLIF.

Of note for this clone: TCRdb's protein and the translated DNA diverge at residue 5; the protein reported here is the translation of the DNA. This chain joins TRDV1 and TRDJ1; 7 nucleotides match TRDD3. Germline values: CDR1 TSWWSYY, CDR2 QGS. The length of the CDR3 is 18 residues. The V segment lost 4 bases and the J segment 0 bases; nucleotides outside the gene matches: 14. The CDR3 here is CALGAFRTGGWDTDKLIF. Here the CDR3 DNA reads TGTGCTCTTGGGGCTTTTCGCACAGGGGGATGGGACACCGATAAACTCATCTTT.

This clone was observed a single time. The chain recombines TRDV3 with TRDJ1, with TRDD3 matching over 13 bases. V lost 1 base, J lost 2 bases, and 13 bases stayed unmatched. The CDR3 consists of 18 residues. Germline CDR1 reads TVYSNPD; CDR2 reads GDNSRS (reference sequence). CDR3 nucleotide sequence: TGTGCCTTTACCCACGCCGATAAACTGGGGGATACGACCGATAAACTCATCTTT. Translated: CAFTHADKLGDTTDKLIF.

In this sample, this clone turned up a few times. The chain uses TRDV2 and TRDJ1; the D gene is possibly TRDD3 (5 bases). The germline V gene has CDR1 GEAIGNYY and CDR2 EKD. CDR3 length equals 19 residues. V was clipped by 3 bases and J by 0 bases, with 25 bases between them. The CDR3 DNA reads as TGTGCCTGTGACCCAGTGTCTCGTACTGTGGGGAAGTACACCGATAAACTCATCTTT. Amino acids: CACDPVSRTVGKYTDKLIF.

This clone has a handful of counts. A read error is the likely source, as a far larger clone sits one nucleotide away. The rearrangement uses TRDV2 and TRDJ1, with TRDD3 identical over 12 bases. Germline-derived CDR1 and CDR2 are GEAIGNYY and EKD. With 0 bases clipped from V and 4 bases from J, the junction kept 5 bases outside the gene matches. This CDR3 is built from 16 residues. In DNA, the CDR3 is TGTGCCTGTGACACCTTGACTGGGGGATACATCGATAAACTCATCTTT. Translated, it gives CACDTLTGGYIDKLIF.

In this sample, this clone turned up a few times. TCRdb assigns this DNA the protein of a much larger clone, which departs from its translation at residue 14; this likely reflects a read error, and the protein shown comes from translating the DNA. This sequence joins TRDV2 and TRDJ1, with 9 bases aligning to TRDD3. The length of the CDR3 is 16 residues. CDR1 and CDR2 (germline): GEAIGNYY, EKD. The CDR3 sequence is CACDTLLGEYTDKPIF. The DNA of the CDR3 is TGTGCCTGTGACACGCTACTGGGGGAGTATACCGATAAACCCATCTTT.

V and J are TRDV2 and TRDJ1, with 9 nucleotides matching TRDD3. The CDR3 runs 17 residues. The ends lost 1 base at V and 0 bases at J; junction bases unmatched: 8. Germline CDR1 and CDR2: GEAIGNYY and EKD. Here the CDR3 DNA reads TGTGCCTGTGACACTCTACTGGGGGACTATAACACCGATAAACTCATCTTT. Translated, it gives CACDTLLGDYNTDKLIF.

Notes on this clone: A far larger clone differs by one base, so this is likely a read error. The identical CDR3 is also encoded by other nucleotide sequences in the sample. The CDR3 region has the DNA TGCGCCTGTGACACCCTCGGGGGATCGACCGATAAACTCATCTTT. Its protein product is CACDTLGGSTDKLIF. The chain combines TRDV2 with TRDJ1, with 7 bases identical to TRDD3. Germline CDR1 GEAIGNYY, CDR2 EKD. This CDR3 has 15 amino acids.

By proportion, this clone is medium-sized (0.01 to 0.1%). The same CDR3 can be traced to other DNA sequences in this sample. V and J are TRDV2 and TRDJ1; 11 bases agree with TRDD3. The V and J ends lost 3 bases and 2 bases, in that order; junction bases with no gene match: 16. Germline assignment: CDR1 GEAIGNYY and CDR2 EKD. The CDR3 contains 19 residues. As DNA, the CDR3 is TGTGCCTGTGACTTAATTCCCCCTCTGGGGGATACTGTAACCGATAAACTCATCTTT. It codes for CACDLIPPLGDTVTDKLIF.